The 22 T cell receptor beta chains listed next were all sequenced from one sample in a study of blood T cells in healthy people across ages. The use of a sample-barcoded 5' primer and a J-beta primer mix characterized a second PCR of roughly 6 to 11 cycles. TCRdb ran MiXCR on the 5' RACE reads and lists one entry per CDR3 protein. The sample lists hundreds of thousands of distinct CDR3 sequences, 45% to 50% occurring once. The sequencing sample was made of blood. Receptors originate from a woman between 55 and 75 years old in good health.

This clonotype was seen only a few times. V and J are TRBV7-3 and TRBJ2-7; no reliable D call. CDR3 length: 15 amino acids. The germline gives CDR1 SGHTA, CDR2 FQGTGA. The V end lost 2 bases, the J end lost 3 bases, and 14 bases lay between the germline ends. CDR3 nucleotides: TGTGCCAGCAGCTTAGGTCCGATGAGCATCTACGAGCAGTACTTC. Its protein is CASSLGPMSIYEQYF.

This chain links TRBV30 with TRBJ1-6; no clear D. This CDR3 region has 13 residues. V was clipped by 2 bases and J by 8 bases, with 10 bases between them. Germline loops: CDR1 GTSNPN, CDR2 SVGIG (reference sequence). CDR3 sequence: CAWSLTLDSPLHF. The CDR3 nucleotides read TGTGCCTGGAGTCTCACCCTGGATTCACCCCTCCACTTT. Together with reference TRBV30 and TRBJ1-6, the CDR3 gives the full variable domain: SQTIHQWPATLVQPVGSPLSLECTVEGTSNPNLYWYRQAAGRGLQLLFYSVGIGQISSEVPQNLSASRPQDRQFILSSKKLLLSDSGFYLCAWSLTLDSPLHFGNGTRLTVT.

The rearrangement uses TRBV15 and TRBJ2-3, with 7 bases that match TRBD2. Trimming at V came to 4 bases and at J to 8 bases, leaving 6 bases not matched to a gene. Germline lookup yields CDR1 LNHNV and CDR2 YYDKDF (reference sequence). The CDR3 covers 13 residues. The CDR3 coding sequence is TGTGCCACCAGCAAAAAGCGGGGATTTACGCAGTATTTT. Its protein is CATSKKRGFTQYF. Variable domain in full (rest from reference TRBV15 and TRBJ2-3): DAMVIQNPRYQVTQFGKPVTLSCSQTLNHNVMYWYQQKSSQAPKLLFHYYDKDFNNEADTPDNFQSRRPNTSFCFLDIRSPGLGDTAMYLCATSKKRGFTQYFGPGTRLTVL.

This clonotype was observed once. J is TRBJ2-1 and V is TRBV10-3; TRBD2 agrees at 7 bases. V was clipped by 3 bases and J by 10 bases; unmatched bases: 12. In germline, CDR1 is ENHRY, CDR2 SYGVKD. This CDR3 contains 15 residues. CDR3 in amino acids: CAISDTGGRSYEQFF. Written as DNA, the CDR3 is TGTGCCATCAGTGATACGGGAGGCCGCTCCTACGAGCAGTTCTTC.

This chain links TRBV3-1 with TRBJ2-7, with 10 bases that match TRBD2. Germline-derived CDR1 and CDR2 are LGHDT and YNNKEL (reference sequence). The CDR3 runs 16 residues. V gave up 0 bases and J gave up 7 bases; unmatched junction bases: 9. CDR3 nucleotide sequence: TGTGCCAGCAGCCAAGATTTGGCTAGCGGGAGAACTGAGCAGTACTTC. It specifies CASSQDLASGRTEQYF.

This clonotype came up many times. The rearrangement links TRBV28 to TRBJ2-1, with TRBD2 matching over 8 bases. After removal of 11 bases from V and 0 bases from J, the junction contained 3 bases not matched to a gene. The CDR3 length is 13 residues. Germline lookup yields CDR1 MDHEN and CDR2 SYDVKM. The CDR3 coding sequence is TGTGCCGGGGGGACTAGCTCCTACAATGAGCAGTTCTTC. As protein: CAGGTSSYNEQFF.

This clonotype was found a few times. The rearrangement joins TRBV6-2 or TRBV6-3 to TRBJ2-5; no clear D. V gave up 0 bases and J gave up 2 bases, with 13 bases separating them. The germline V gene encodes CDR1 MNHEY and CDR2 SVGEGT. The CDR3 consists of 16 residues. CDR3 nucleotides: TGTGCCAGCAGTTACTCCGCAGTTCGTAGGCAAGAGACCCAGTACTTC. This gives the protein CASSYSAVRRQETQYF.

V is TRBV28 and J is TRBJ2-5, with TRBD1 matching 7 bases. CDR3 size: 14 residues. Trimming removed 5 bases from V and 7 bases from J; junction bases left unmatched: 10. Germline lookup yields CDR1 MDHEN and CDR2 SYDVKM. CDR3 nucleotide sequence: TGTGCCAGCAGTGGGACAGACATCGTAGGGACCCAGTACTTC. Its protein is CASSGTDIVGTQYF.

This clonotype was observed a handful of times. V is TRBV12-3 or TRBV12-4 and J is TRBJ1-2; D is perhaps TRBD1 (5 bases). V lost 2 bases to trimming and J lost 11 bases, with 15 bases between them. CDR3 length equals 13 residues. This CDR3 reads CASSLNAGTPYTF. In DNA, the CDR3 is TGTGCCAGCAGTTTAAACGCCGGGACCCCTTACACCTTC.

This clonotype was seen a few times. CDR3 bases: TGTGCCTGCCCCCCTGTGAGCGGGAGGTCCGGGGAGCTGTTTTTT. This encodes CACPPVSGRSGELFF. The chain couples TRBV30 to TRBJ2-2, with 9 bases matching TRBD2. In germline, CDR1 is GTSNPN, CDR2 SVGIG (reference sequence). The CDR3 spans 15 residues. The V segment lost 6 bases and the J segment 6 bases; nucleotides outside the gene matches: 11.

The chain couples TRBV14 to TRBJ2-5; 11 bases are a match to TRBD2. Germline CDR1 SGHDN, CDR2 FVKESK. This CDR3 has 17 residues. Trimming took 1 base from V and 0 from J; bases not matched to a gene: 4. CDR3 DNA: TGTGCCAGCAGCCAAGGAGTAGCGGGAGGGAACCAAGAGACCCAGTACTTC. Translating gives CASSQGVAGGNQETQYF.

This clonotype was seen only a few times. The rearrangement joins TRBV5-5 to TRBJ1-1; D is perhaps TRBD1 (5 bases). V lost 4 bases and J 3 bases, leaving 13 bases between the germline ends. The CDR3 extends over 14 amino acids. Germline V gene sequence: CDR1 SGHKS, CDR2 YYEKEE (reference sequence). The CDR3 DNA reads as TGTGCCAGCAGCCCCCGGGGAGGGGACACTGAAGCTTTCTTT. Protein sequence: CASSPRGGDTEAFF.

The CDR3 DNA follows: TGCAGTGCTAGATCCTTTAAAGGCTCCTACAATGAGCAGTTCTTC. Amino acid sequence: CSARSFKGSYNEQFF. The chain employs TRBV20-1 and TRBJ2-1; D uncertain. The germline CDR1 and CDR2 sequences are DFQATT and SNEGSKA (reference sequence). The germline V and J ends were trimmed by 2 bases and 0 bases, with 11 bases remaining between them. This CDR3 is 15 amino acids long.

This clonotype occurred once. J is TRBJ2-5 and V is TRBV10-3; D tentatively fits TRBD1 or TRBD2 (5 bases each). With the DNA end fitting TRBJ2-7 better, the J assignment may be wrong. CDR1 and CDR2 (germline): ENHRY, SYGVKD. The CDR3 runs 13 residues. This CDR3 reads CAISGGTGDEQYF. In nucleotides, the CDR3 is TGTGCCATCAGTGGGGGGACCGGGGACGAGCAGTACTTC.

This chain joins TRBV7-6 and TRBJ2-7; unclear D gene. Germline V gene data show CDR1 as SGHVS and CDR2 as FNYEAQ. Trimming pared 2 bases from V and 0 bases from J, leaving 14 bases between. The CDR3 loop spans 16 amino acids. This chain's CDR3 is CASSLNIGYSSYEQYF. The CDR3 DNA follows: TGTGCCAGCAGCTTAAACATTGGGTATAGCTCCTACGAGCAGTACTTC.

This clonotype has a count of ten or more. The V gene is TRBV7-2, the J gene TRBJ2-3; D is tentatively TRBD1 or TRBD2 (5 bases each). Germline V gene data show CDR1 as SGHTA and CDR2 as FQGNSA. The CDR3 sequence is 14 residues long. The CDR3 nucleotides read TGTGCTACAGGCTTAGGGCAGGGACCAGATACGCAGTATTTT. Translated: CATGLGQGPDTQYF.

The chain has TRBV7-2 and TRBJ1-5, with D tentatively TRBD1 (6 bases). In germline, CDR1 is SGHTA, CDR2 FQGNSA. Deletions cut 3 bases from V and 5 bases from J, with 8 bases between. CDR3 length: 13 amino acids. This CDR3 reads CASSLGADQPQHF. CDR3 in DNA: TGTGCCAGCAGCTTGGGGGCGGATCAGCCCCAGCATTTT.

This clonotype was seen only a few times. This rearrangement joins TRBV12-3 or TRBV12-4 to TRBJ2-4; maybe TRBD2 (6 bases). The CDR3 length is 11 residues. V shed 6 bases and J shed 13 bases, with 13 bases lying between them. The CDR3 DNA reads TGTGCCAGCAGCGCTTTCCGGGAGCAGTACTTC. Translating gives CASSAFREQYF.

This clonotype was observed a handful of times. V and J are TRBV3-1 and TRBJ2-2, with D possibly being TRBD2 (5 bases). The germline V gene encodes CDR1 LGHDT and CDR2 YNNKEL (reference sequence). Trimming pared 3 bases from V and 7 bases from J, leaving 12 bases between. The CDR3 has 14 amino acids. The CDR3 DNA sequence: TGTGCCAGCAGCCATGCTGGAGGAGGCGGGGAGCTGTTTTTT. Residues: CASSHAGGGGELFF.

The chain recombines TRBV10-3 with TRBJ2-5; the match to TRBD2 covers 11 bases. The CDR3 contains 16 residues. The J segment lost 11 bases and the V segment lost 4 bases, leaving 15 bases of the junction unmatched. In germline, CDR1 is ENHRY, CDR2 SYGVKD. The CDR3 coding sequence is TGTGCCATCAGTGGAGCGGGGACTAGCGGCTTCAATGAGCAGTACTTC. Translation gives CAISGAGTSGFNEQYF.

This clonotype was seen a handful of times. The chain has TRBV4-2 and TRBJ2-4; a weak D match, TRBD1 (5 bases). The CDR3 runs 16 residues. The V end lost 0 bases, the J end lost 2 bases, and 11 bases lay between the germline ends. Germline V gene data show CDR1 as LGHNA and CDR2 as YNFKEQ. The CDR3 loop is CASSQEVAGTKNIQYF. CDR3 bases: TGTGCCAGCAGCCAAGAGGTGGCAGGGACCAAAAACATTCAGTACTTC.

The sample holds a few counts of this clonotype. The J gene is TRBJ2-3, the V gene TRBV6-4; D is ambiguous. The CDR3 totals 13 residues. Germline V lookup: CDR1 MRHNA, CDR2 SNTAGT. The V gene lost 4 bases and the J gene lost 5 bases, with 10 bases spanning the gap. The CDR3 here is CASSGTLKDTQYF. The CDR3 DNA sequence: TGTGCCAGCAGTGGTACCCTAAAAGATACGCAGTATTTT.